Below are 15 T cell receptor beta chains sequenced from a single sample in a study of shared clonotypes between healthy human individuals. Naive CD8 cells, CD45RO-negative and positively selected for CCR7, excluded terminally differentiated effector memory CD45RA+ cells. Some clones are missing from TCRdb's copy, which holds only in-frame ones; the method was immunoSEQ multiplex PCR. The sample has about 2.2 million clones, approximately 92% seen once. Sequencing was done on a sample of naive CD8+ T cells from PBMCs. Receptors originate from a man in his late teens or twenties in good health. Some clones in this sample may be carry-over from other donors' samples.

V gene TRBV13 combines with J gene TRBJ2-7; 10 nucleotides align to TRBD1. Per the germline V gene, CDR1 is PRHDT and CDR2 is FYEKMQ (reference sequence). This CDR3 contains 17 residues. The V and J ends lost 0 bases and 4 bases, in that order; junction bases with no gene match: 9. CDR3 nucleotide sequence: TGTGCCAGCAGCTTAGGTTGGCGGGACAGGGGCTCTTACGAGCAGTACTTC. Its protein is CASSLGWRDRGSYEQYF.

The CDR3 region has the DNA TGTGCCAGCAATCTGGAAGGGAGACGGGACACCGGGGAGCTGTTTTTT. Encoded protein: CASNLEGRRDTGELFF. V and J are TRBV2 and TRBJ2-2; tentative D call: TRBD2 (5 bases). V was shortened by 7 bases and J by 3 bases, with 18 bases between the two germline ends. CDR3 length: 16 amino acids. Germline loops: CDR1 SNHLY, CDR2 FYNNEI.

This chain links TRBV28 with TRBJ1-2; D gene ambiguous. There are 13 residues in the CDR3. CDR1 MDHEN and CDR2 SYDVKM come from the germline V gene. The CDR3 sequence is CSSSLTANYGYTF. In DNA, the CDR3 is TGTTCCTCGAGCCTAACCGCTAACTATGGCTACACCTTC.

Here the CDR3 DNA reads TGTGCCAGCAGGAGCGGCCCCAGTGTCCACGAGCAGTACTTC. It is translated as CASRSGPSVHEQYF. The rearrangement uses TRBV2 and TRBJ2-7, with a tentative D call TRBD2 (5 bases). CDR3 length equals 14 residues. The V and J ends lost 6 bases and 5 bases respectively, with 17 bases between them. Germline V lookup: CDR1 SNHLY, CDR2 FYNNEI.

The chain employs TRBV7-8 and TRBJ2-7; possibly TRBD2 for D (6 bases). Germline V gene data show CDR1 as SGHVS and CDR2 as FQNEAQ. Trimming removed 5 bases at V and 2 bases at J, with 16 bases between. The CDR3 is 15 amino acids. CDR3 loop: CASSPQRGGAYEQYF. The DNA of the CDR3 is TGTGCCAGCAGCCCGCAGAGGGGAGGAGCCTACGAGCAGTACTTC.

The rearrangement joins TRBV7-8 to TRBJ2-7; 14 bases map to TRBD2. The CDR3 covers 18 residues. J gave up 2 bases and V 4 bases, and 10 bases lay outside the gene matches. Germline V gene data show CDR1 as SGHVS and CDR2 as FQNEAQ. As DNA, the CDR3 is TGTGCCAGCAGCTCGGGACTAGCGGGGGACCTTCCCCCCTACGAGCAGTACTTC. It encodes CASSSGLAGDLPPYEQYF.

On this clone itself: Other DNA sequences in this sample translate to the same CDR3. CDR3 nucleotide sequence: TGTGCCAGCAGCGTAGTCGGGGGACGCACAGATACGCAGTATTTT. Translated: CASSVVGGRTDTQYF. The chain employs TRBV9 and TRBJ2-3; the D gene is possibly TRBD2 (6 bases). CDR3 length: 15 residues. V was trimmed by 0 bases and J by 1 base, leaving 9 bases between them. The germline CDR1 and CDR2 sequences are SGDLS and YYNGEE. The full variable domain, its missing parts supplied by reference TRBV9 and TRBJ2-3, is DSGVTQTPKHLITATGQRVTLRCSPRSGDLSVYWYQQSLDQGLQFLIQYYNGEERAKGNILERFSAQQFPDLHSELNLSSLELGDSALYFCASSVVGGRTDTQYFGPGTRLTVL.

The CDR3 DNA reads as TGCGCCAGCAGCGATCCCGGGACGCCGCCTGGGGAGCTGTTTTTT. Its translation is CASSDPGTPPGELFF. V is TRBV5-1 and J is TRBJ2-2, with D tentatively TRBD1 or TRBD2 (5 bases each). The germline gives CDR1 SGHRS, CDR2 YFSETQ. The CDR3 runs 15 residues. V was cut by 4 bases and J by 8 bases, with 18 bases left in between. Full variable domain (outside the CDR3, taken from reference TRBV5-1 and TRBJ2-2): KAGVTQTPRYLIKTRGQQVTLSCSPISGHRSVSWYQQTPGQGLQFLFEYFSETQRNKGNFPGRFSGRQFSNSRSEMNVSTLELGDSALYLCASSDPGTPPGELFFGEGSRLTVL.

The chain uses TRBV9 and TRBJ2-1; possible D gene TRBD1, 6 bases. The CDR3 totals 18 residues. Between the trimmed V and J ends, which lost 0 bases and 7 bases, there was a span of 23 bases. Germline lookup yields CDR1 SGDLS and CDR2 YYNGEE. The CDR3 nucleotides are TGTGCCAGCAGCGTAGAGGGGGAGTGGCGGCCCAATCTGAATGAGCAGTTCTTC. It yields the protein CASSVEGEWRPNLNEQFF.

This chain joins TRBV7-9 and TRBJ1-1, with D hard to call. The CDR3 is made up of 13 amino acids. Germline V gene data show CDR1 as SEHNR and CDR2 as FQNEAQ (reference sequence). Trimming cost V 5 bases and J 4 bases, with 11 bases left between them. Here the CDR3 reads CASSPNSGTEAFF. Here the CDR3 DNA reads TGTGCCAGCAGCCCAAATTCGGGCACTGAAGCTTTCTTT.

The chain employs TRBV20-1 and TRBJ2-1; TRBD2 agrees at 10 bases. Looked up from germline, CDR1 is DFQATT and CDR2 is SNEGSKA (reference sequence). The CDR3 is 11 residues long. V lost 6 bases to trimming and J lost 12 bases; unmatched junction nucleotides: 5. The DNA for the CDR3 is TGCAGTGCAACGACTAGCGGGTGGCAGTTCTTC. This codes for CSATTSGWQFF.

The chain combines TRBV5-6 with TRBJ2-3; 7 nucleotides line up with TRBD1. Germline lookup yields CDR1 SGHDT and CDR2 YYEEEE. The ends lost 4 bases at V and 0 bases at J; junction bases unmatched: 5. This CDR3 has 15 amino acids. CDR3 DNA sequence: TGTGCCAGCAGCGACGTAGGGGGCAGCACAGATACGCAGTATTTT. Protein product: CASSDVGGSTDTQYF.

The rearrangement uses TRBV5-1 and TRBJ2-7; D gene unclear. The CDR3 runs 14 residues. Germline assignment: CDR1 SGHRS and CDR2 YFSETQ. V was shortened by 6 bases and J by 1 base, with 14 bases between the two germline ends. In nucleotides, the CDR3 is TGCGCCAGCACCTACTTATACAGTTCCTACGAGCAGTACTTC. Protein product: CASTYLYSSYEQYF.

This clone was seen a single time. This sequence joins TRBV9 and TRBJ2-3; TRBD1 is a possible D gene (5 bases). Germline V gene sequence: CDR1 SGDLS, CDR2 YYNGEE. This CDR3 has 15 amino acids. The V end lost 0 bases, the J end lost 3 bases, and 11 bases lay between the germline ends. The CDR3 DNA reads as TGTGCCAGCAGCGTAGAGGGGATGGTAACAGATACGCAGTATTTT. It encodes CASSVEGMVTDTQYF.

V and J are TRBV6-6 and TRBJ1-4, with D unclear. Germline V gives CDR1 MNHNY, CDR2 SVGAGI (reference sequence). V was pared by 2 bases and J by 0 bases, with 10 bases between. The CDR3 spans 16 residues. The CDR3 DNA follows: TGTGCCAGCAGTTACGATATGGCGGCAACTAATGAAAAACTGTTTTTT. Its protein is CASSYDMAATNEKLFF.